This is a list of T cell receptor beta chains from one sample in a study of graft-versus-host responses after intestinal transplantation. These receptors are not linked to any known antigen. Sequencing was performed with immunoSEQ multiplex PCR; in TCRdb, only in-frame clones are kept and a portion is missing. The data hold 98,000 or so clones, with about 88% observed a single time. Sequenced material: unstimulated CD4+ T cells sorted from spleen or lymph node cells, taken before intestinal transplant. These receptors were collected from a human donor who received an intestinal transplant. Each CDR3 is given with its conserved first and last residue. The order of the fields is CDR3 protein, CDR3 DNA, J gene, D gene, clone size, V gene. D genes are given only for firm matches. A row's size may be missing; if present it is once, few, many or a size class.

CDR3aa: CASSRNQLQETQYF; CDR3nt: TGTGCCAGCAGTCGGAATCAGTTACAAGAGACCCAGTACTTC; j_gene: TRBJ2-5; d_gene: .; abundance: .; v_gene: TRBV7-3
CDR3aa: CASSQEGGGGNTEAFF; CDR3nt: TGCGCCAGCAGCCAAGAGGGAGGAGGGGGGAACACTGAAGCTTTCTTT; j_gene: TRBJ1-1; d_gene: .; abundance: once; v_gene: TRBV4-1
CDR3aa: CASRREPLDTDTQYF; CDR3nt: TGCGCCAGCAGAAGAGAACCCTTGGACACAGATACGCAGTATTTT; j_gene: TRBJ2-3; d_gene: .; abundance: .; v_gene: TRBV5-1
CDR3aa: CASSLTGRGNTEAFF; CDR3nt: TGTGCCAGCAGCCTTACAGGGCGGGGGAACACTGAAGCTTTCTTT; j_gene: TRBJ1-1; d_gene: .; abundance: .; v_gene: TRBV11-2
CDR3aa: CASSLGLLNEKLFF; CDR3nt: TGCGCCAGCAGCTTGGGACTGCTTAATGAAAAACTGTTTTTT; j_gene: TRBJ1-4; d_gene: .; abundance: .; v_gene: TRBV5-1
CDR3aa: CASSARGEKLFF; CDR3nt: TGTGCCAGCAGTGCCAGGGGTGAAAAACTGTTTTTT; j_gene: TRBJ1-4; d_gene: .; abundance: .; v_gene: TRBV2
CDR3aa: CAISESSGTVGEKLFF; CDR3nt: TGTGCCATCAGTGAGTCCTCCGGGACAGTAGGTGAAAAACTGTTTTTT; j_gene: TRBJ1-4; d_gene: TRBD1; abundance: .; v_gene: TRBV10-3
CDR3aa: CASSEPGQAPYEQYF; CDR3nt: TGTGCCAGCAGTGAACCGGGACAGGCTCCCTACGAGCAGTACTTC; j_gene: TRBJ2-7; d_gene: TRBD1; abundance: .; v_gene: TRBV6-1
CDR3aa: CASSSSYGYTF; CDR3nt: TGTGCCAGCAGTTCCAGCTATGGCTACACCTTC; j_gene: TRBJ1-2; d_gene: .; abundance: few; v_gene: TRBV6-5
CDR3aa: CASTTVPDYYGYTF; CDR3nt: TGTGCCAGCACCACAGTCCCAGACTATTATGGCTACACCTTC; j_gene: TRBJ1-2; d_gene: .; abundance: .; v_gene: TRBV6-6
CDR3aa: CASSEAPGMAKNIQYF; CDR3nt: TGTGCCAGCAGTGAAGCGCCCGGTATGGCCAAAAACATTCAGTACTTC; j_gene: TRBJ2-4; d_gene: .; abundance: .; v_gene: TRBV6-1
CDR3aa: CASSQDFGQGRVPQHF; CDR3nt: TGCGCCAGCAGCCAAGATTTCGGACAGGGGCGAGTACCCCAGCATTTT; j_gene: TRBJ1-5; d_gene: TRBD1; abundance: .; v_gene: TRBV4-1
CDR3aa: CASSILTADSYGYTF; CDR3nt: TGTGCCAGTAGTATCCTGACCGCGGACTCCTATGGCTACACCTTC; j_gene: TRBJ1-2; d_gene: .; abundance: .; v_gene: TRBV19
CDR3aa: CASSPPPPVYGYTF; CDR3nt: TGTGCCAGCTCACCACCCCCCCCAGTCTATGGCTACACCTTC; j_gene: TRBJ1-2; d_gene: .; abundance: .; v_gene: TRBV18
CDR3aa: CASSVDRGRDEQFF; CDR3nt: TGTGCCAGCAGCGTAGACAGGGGGCGGGATGAGCAGTTCTTC; j_gene: TRBJ2-1; d_gene: TRBD1; abundance: once; v_gene: TRBV9
CDR3aa: CSVKTGRGGEQYF; CDR3nt: TGCAGCGTGAAGACAGGGAGGGGAGGGGAGCAGTACTTC; j_gene: TRBJ2-7; d_gene: .; abundance: .; v_gene: TRBV29-1
CDR3aa: CASSTWTGDSNQPQHF; CDR3nt: TGTGCCAGTAGTACCTGGACAGGGGATAGCAATCAGCCCCAGCATTTT; j_gene: TRBJ1-5; d_gene: TRBD1; abundance: .; v_gene: TRBV19
CDR3aa: CASSGQETQYF; CDR3nt: TGTGCCTCAAGCGGCCAAGAGACCCAGTACTTC; j_gene: TRBJ2-5; d_gene: .; abundance: .; v_gene: TRBV28
CDR3aa: CASSYSPDFGTDTQYF; CDR3nt: TGTGCCAGCAGTTACTCGCCGGACTTTGGCACAGATACGCAGTATTTT; j_gene: TRBJ2-3; d_gene: .; abundance: .; v_gene: TRBV6-5
CDR3aa: CASVTGATQYF; CDR3nt: TGTGCCAGCGTCACGGGAGCGACCCAGTACTTC; j_gene: TRBJ2-5; d_gene: .; abundance: .; v_gene: TRBV21-1
CDR3aa: CASSSTGGYFTDTQYF; CDR3nt: TGTGCCAGCAGCTCTACTGGCGGGTACTTCACAGATACGCAGTATTTT; j_gene: TRBJ2-3; d_gene: .; abundance: .; v_gene: TRBV21-1
CDR3aa: CASSLTGGADTQYF; CDR3nt: TGCGCCAGCAGCTTGACAGGGGGCGCAGATACGCAGTATTTT; j_gene: TRBJ2-3; d_gene: TRBD1; abundance: .; v_gene: TRBV5-1
CDR3aa: CASSVGQQNNEQFF; CDR3nt: TGTGCCAGCAGCGTCGGACAGCAGAACAATGAGCAGTTCTTC; j_gene: TRBJ2-1; d_gene: .; abundance: .; v_gene: TRBV9
CDR3aa: CAWSGNSPLHF; CDR3nt: TGTGCCTGGAGTGGGAATTCACCCCTCCACTTT; j_gene: TRBJ1-6; d_gene: .; abundance: once; v_gene: TRBV30
CDR3aa: CASSMIRPSGGLMSSYNEQFF; CDR3nt: TGTGCCAGTAGTATGATAAGGCCTAGCGGGGGGTTAATGAGCTCCTACAATGAGCAGTTCTTC; j_gene: TRBJ2-1; d_gene: TRBD2; abundance: .; v_gene: TRBV19
CDR3aa: CASSPQTVSLGYTDTQYF; CDR3nt: TGTGCCAGCAGCCCTCAAACGGTGAGCTTAGGTTACACAGATACGCAGTATTTT; j_gene: TRBJ2-3; d_gene: .; abundance: .; v_gene: TRBV5-6
CDR3aa: CASHRGSGGSDTQYF; CDR3nt: TGTGCAAGTCACCGTGGGTCCGGGGGTTCAGATACGCAGTATTTT; j_gene: TRBJ2-3; d_gene: .; abundance: .; v_gene: TRBV6-1
CDR3aa: CASSLRAQGSGTGELFF; CDR3nt: TGCGCCAGCAGCTTGAGAGCTCAGGGGTCGGGCACCGGGGAGCTGTTTTTT; j_gene: TRBJ2-2; d_gene: .; abundance: .; v_gene: TRBV5-1
CDR3aa: CASSQANGWNTEAFF; CDR3nt: TGTGCCAGCAGCCAAGCGAATGGCTGGAACACTGAAGCTTTCTTT; j_gene: TRBJ1-1; d_gene: .; abundance: .; v_gene: TRBV7-9
CDR3aa: CASRSKSRGSYEQYF; CDR3nt: TGTGCCAGCAGATCAAAGAGTAGGGGGAGCTACGAGCAGTACTTC; j_gene: TRBJ2-7; d_gene: .; abundance: .; v_gene: TRBV27
CDR3aa: CASKPGPKPYQPQHF; CDR3nt: TGTGCCAGCAAGCCGGGACCCAAACCTTATCAGCCCCAGCATTTT; j_gene: TRBJ1-5; d_gene: .; abundance: .; v_gene: TRBV6-4
CDR3aa: CASSPLPGNEQFF; CDR3nt: TGCGCCAGCAGCCCGCTCCCCGGCAATGAGCAGTTCTTC; j_gene: TRBJ2-1; d_gene: .; abundance: .; v_gene: TRBV5-1
CDR3aa: CASSTRGGGEAFF; CDR3nt: TGCGCCAGCAGCACACGGGGGGGAGGAGAAGCTTTCTTT; j_gene: TRBJ1-1; d_gene: .; abundance: once; v_gene: TRBV5-1
CDR3aa: CASRLGTATEAFF; CDR3nt: TGTGCCAGCAGATTAGGGACAGCCACTGAAGCTTTCTTT; j_gene: TRBJ1-1; d_gene: TRBD1; abundance: .; v_gene: TRBV2
CDR3aa: CASTARGLGNTIYF; CDR3nt: TGTGCCAGCACGGCCAGGGGGCTTGGAAACACCATATATTTT; j_gene: TRBJ1-3; d_gene: TRBD1; abundance: .; v_gene: TRBV28
CDR3aa: CSALGLAGNTGELFF; CDR3nt: TGCAGCGCCCTAGGACTAGCGGGGAACACCGGGGAGCTGTTTTTT; j_gene: TRBJ2-2; d_gene: TRBD2; abundance: .; v_gene: TRBV29-1
CDR3aa: CASSVAGAGEQFF; CDR3nt: TGTGCCAGCAGCGTAGCAGGGGCCGGTGAGCAGTTCTTC; j_gene: TRBJ2-1; d_gene: .; abundance: once; v_gene: TRBV9